One sample yielded the 5 T cell receptor beta chains listed below, sequenced in a study of blood T cell repertoires in COVID-19. The protocol was immunoSEQ multiplex PCR, while the TCRdb copy is restricted to in-frame clones and leaves out a portion. There are 350,000 or so clones in the sample; about 90% occur only once, and around 0.92% lies in the top ten. Sequences were obtained from PBMCs or T cells enriched from blood (not recorded which). These receptors were taken from a woman younger than 45 who had been exposed to COVID-19.

V is TRBV5-5 and J is TRBJ2-5; 9 bases are a match to TRBD1. Trimming cost V 6 bases and J 5 bases; bases outside gene matches: 8. Germline V gene sequence: CDR1 SGHKS, CDR2 YYEKEE (reference sequence). CDR3 length equals 14 residues. The CDR3 region is CASNGQGWKETQYF. The CDR3 DNA reads TGTGCCAGCAACGGACAGGGGTGGAAGGAGACCCAGTACTTC.

This chain connects TRBV14 to TRBJ2-1; D is perhaps TRBD2 (6 bases). In germline, CDR1 is SGHDN, CDR2 FVKESK. With 5 bases removed from V and 1 base from J, the gap between germline ends came to 18 bases. The CDR3 is made up of 17 amino acids. This chain's CDR3 is CASSSRRDLSSYNEQFF. The CDR3 DNA sequence: TGTGCCAGCAGCTCACGGCGGGACCTGTCATCCTACAATGAGCAGTTCTTC.

This clone was recorded a few times. The chain recombines TRBV27 with TRBJ1-1; weak D call: TRBD1 (5 bases). The length of the CDR3 is 12 residues. V lost 10 bases and J 3 bases, leaving 12 bases between the germline ends. Germline loops: CDR1 MNHEY, CDR2 SMNVEV (reference sequence). This CDR3 is CATRRGDTEAFF. For the CDR3, the DNA is TGTGCCACCCGGCGGGGGGACACTGAAGCTTTCTTT.

This sequence joins TRBV2 and TRBJ2-1; 7 nucleotides match TRBD2. The V gene's germline CDR1 is SNHLY and CDR2 FYNNEI. The length of the CDR3 is 15 residues. With 4 bases clipped from V and 5 bases from J, the junction kept 8 bases outside the gene matches. CDR3 residues: CASSVFGRTNNEQFF. CDR3 bases: TGTGCCAGCAGTGTGTTCGGGAGGACAAACAATGAGCAGTTCTTC.

The V gene is TRBV2, the J gene TRBJ1-2, with 8 bases identical to TRBD1. The germline V gene encodes CDR1 SNHLY and CDR2 FYNNEI. This CDR3 is 16 amino acids long. V dropped 6 bases and J dropped 4; count of bases not matched to a gene: 13. The CDR3 here is CASRPGTGLAVYGYTF. The DNA for the CDR3 is TGTGCCAGCAGGCCAGGGACAGGCCTCGCTGTCTATGGCTACACCTTC.